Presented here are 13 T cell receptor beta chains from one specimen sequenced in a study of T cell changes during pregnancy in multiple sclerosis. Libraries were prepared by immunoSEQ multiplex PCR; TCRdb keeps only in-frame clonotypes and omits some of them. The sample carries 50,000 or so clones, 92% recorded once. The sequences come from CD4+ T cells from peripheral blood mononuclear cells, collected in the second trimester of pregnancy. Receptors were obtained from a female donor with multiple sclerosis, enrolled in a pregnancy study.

The CDR3 here is CASSLSTSGSTDTQYF. The CDR3 DNA reads as TGTGCCAGCAGTTTATCGACTAGCGGTAGCACAGATACGCAGTATTTT. This chain links TRBV27 with TRBJ2-3, with 9 bases aligning to TRBD2. Germline V lookup: CDR1 MNHEY, CDR2 SMNVEV (reference sequence). V gave up 0 bases and J gave up 0 bases; unmatched junction bases: 1. This CDR3 contains 16 residues.

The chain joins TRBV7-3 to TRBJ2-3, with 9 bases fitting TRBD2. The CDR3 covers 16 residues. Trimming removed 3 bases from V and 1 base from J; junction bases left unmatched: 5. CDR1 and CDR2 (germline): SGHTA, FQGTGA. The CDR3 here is CASSFRAGGGTDTQYF. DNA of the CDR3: TGTGCCAGCAGCTTTCGAGCGGGGGGCGGCACAGATACGCAGTATTTT.

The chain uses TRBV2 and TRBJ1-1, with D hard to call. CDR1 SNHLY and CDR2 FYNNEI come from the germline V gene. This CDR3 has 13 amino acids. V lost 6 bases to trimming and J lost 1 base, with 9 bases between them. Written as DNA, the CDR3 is TGTGCCAGCAGGTTCCTCTCGAACACTGAAGCTTTCTTT. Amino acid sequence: CASRFLSNTEAFF.

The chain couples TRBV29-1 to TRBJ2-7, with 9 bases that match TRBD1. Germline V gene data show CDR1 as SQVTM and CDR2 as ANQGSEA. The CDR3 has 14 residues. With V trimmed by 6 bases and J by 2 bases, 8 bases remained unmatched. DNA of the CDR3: TGCAGCGTAGATTCCGGGACAGGGACCTACGAGCAGTACTTC. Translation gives CSVDSGTGTYEQYF.

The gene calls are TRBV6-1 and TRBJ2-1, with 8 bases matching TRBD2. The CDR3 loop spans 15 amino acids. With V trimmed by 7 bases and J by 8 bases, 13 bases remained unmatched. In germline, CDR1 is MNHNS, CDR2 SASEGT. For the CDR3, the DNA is TGTGCCAGCACCCCCGAAATAGCGGGGATCCATGAGCAGTTCTTC. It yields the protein CASTPEIAGIHEQFF.

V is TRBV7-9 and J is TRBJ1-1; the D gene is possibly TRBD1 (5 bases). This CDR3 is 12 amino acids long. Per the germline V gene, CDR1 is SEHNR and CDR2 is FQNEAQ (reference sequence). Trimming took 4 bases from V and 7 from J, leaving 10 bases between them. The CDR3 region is CASSWRGDEAFF. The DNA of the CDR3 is TGTGCCAGCAGCTGGCGGGGGGATGAAGCTTTCTTT.

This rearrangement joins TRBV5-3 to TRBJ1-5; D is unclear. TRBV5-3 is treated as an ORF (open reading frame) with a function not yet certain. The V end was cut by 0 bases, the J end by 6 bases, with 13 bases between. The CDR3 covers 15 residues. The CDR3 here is CARSLGVSGSQPQHF. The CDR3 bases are TGTGCCAGAAGCTTGGGGGTGAGTGGGAGTCAGCCCCAGCATTTT.

The CDR3 region has the DNA TGTGCCAGCAGCACTCACAGGAACACTGAAGCTTTCTTT. Protein product: CASSTHRNTEAFF. The genes are TRBV2 and TRBJ1-1; D remains ambiguous. V dropped 6 bases and J dropped 1 base, with 9 bases sitting between them. Germline V lookup: CDR1 SNHLY, CDR2 FYNNEI. CDR3 size: 13 residues.

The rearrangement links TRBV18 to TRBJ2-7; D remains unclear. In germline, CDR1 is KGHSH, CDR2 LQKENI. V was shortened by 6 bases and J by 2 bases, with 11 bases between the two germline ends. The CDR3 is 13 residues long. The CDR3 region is CASSTDQTYEQYF. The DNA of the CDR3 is TGTGCCAGCTCCACAGATCAGACCTACGAGCAGTACTTC.

The CDR3 spells CASSLGGVRSSYNSPLHF. CDR3 sequence (DNA): TGTGCCAGCAGCCTGGGAGGCGTTCGTAGCTCCTATAATTCACCCCTCCACTTT. V usage is TRBV7-8 and J usage is TRBJ1-6; no definite D call. Trimming cost V 5 bases and J 0 bases, with 17 bases left between them. Germline CDR1 and CDR2: SGHVS and FQNEAQ. The CDR3 consists of 18 residues.

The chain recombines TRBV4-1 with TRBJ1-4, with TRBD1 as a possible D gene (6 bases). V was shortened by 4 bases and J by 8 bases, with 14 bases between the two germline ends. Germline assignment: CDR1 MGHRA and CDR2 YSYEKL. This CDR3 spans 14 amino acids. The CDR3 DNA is TGCGCCAGCAGCCGGGGGGGCAGTTTGGAAAAACTGTTTTTT. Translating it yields CASSRGGSLEKLFF.

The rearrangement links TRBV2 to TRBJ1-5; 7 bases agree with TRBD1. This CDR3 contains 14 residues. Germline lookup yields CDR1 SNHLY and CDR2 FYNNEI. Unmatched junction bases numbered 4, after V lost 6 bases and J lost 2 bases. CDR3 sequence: CASRPDRGNQPQHF. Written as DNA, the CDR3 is TGTGCCAGCAGACCTGACAGGGGCAATCAGCCCCAGCATTTT.

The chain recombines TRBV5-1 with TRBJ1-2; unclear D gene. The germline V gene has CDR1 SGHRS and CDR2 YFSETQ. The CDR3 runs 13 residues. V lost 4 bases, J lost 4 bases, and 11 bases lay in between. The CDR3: CASSPGDPYGYTF. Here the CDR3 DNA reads TGCGCCAGCAGCCCCGGAGACCCCTATGGCTACACCTTC.